The 22 T cell receptor beta chains presented below share a single source sample, sequenced in a study of T cell changes during pregnancy in multiple sclerosis. Method: immunoSEQ multiplex PCR; TCRdb's copy keeps in-frame clones and lacks some. Found here are roughly 49,000 clones, more than 85% of them singletons; the top ten hold 5.9%. Sample: CD8+ T cells from peripheral blood mononuclear cells, taken in the first trimester of pregnancy. The receptors derive from a female donor with multiple sclerosis, enrolled in a pregnancy study.

The chain recombines TRBV19 with TRBJ2-1; 9 bases agree with TRBD1. Unmatched junction bases numbered 5, after V lost 3 bases and J lost 5 bases. Germline lookup yields CDR1 LNHDA and CDR2 SQIVND (reference sequence). The CDR3 covers 15 residues. The CDR3: CASSITGGAHNEQFF. As DNA, the CDR3 is TGTGCCAGTAGTATTACAGGGGGCGCCCACAATGAGCAGTTCTTC.

V and J are TRBV13 and TRBJ2-5; TRBD2 matches at 10 bases. The CDR3 is 18 amino acids. CDR1 is PRHDT and CDR2 is FYEKMQ in the germline V gene (reference sequence). V dropped 2 bases and J dropped 3; count of bases not matched to a gene: 12. The CDR3 reads CASSLSNIRTSGKETQYF. The CDR3 coding sequence is TGTGCCAGCAGCTTAAGCAATATCCGGACTAGCGGAAAAGAGACCCAGTACTTC.

The table lists this clone with a count of one. The J gene is TRBJ2-1, the V gene TRBV19; TRBD2 matches at 8 bases. The V and J ends lost 3 bases and 4 bases, in that order; junction bases with no gene match: 5. Germline values: CDR1 LNHDA, CDR2 SQIVND (reference sequence). This CDR3 has 15 amino acids. The DNA for the CDR3 is TGTGCCAGTAGTATTAGCGGGAACCTATACAATGAGCAGTTCTTC. This translates into CASSISGNLYNEQFF. The full variable domain, rest sourced from reference TRBV19 and TRBJ2-1, is DGGITQSPKYLFRKEGQNVTLSCEQNLNHDAMYWYRQDPGQGLRLIYYSQIVNDFQKGDIAEGYSVSREKKESFPLTVTSAQKNPTAFYLCASSISGNLYNEQFFGPGTRLTVL.

V is TRBV7-9 and J is TRBJ2-1; 10 nucleotides match TRBD2. CDR3 length equals 17 residues. Germline assignment: CDR1 SEHNR and CDR2 FQNEAQ (reference sequence). After removal of 0 bases from V and 6 bases from J, the junction contained 8 bases not matched to a gene. This chain's CDR3 is CASSLALSGRSSNEQFF. The CDR3 DNA follows: TGTGCCAGCAGCTTAGCCCTTAGCGGGAGGAGTTCCAATGAGCAGTTCTTC. Full variable domain (rest looked up from reference TRBV7-9 and TRBJ2-1): DTGVSQNPRHKITKRGQNVTFRCDPISEHNRLYWYRQTLGQGPEFLTYFQNEAQLEKSRLLSDRFSAERPKGSFSTLEIQRTEQGDSAMYLCASSLALSGRSSNEQFFGPGTRLTVL.

This chain connects TRBV12-5 to TRBJ2-7; D is possibly TRBD1 (5 bases). Germline V gene lookup returns CDR1 LGHNT and CDR2 FRNRAP. V lost 4 bases to trimming and J lost 2 bases, with 15 bases between them. This CDR3 region has 15 residues. CDR3 sequence (DNA): TGTGCTAGTGGTTCCCAGACAGCCTCTCCCTACGAGCAGTACTTC. Amino acids: CASGSQTASPYEQYF.

This chain joins TRBV7-6 and TRBJ1-4; the D is unclear. CDR1 SGHVS and CDR2 FNYEAQ come from the germline V gene. This CDR3 spans 14 amino acids. V was trimmed by 1 base and J by 1 base, leaving 4 bases between them. This chain's CDR3 is CASSLGLTNEKLFF. Written as DNA, the CDR3 is TGTGCCAGCAGCTTAGGGCTAACTAATGAAAAACTGTTTTTT.

The sample holds many counts of this clone. This chain links TRBV6-1 with TRBJ2-7; 10 bases are shared with TRBD1. The CDR3 is made up of 15 amino acids. Germline CDR1 reads MNHNS; CDR2 reads SASEGT. The J segment lost 0 bases and the V segment lost 2 bases, leaving 1 base of the junction unmatched. CDR3 DNA sequence: TGTGCCAGCAGTGAAAGGACAGGGGGCTCCTACGAGCAGTACTTC. This sequence encodes CASSERTGGSYEQYF.

CDR3 region: CASSDGGRGAGELFF. The CDR3 DNA reads TGCGCCAGCAGTGACGGGGGGCGTGGGGCCGGGGAGCTGTTTTTT. The genes are TRBV10-1 and TRBJ2-2, with D perhaps matching TRBD2 (7 bases). This CDR3 comprises 15 residues. Deletions cut 3 bases from V and 6 bases from J, with 14 bases between. Germline V gene sequence: CDR1 WNHNN, CDR2 SYGVQD (reference sequence).

This chain joins TRBV6-1 and TRBJ2-1, with 9 bases lining up with TRBD2. Unmatched junction bases numbered 14, after V lost 2 bases and J lost 15 bases. CDR3 length equals 15 residues. CDR1 and CDR2 from the germline V gene are MNHNS and SASEGT. CDR3 in amino acids: CASSESEGAGGVVFF. The CDR3 DNA reads as TGTGCCAGCAGTGAAAGTGAAGGAGCGGGAGGTGTCGTGTTCTTC.

This sequence joins TRBV10-2 and TRBJ2-5; D is undetermined. V was clipped by 0 bases and J by 5 bases, with 13 bases between them. CDR1 and CDR2 (germline): WSHSY, SAAADI. There are 15 residues in the CDR3. The CDR3 is CASSESPGGRETQYF. CDR3 sequence (DNA): TGCGCCAGCAGTGAGTCCCCAGGTGGGCGCGAGACCCAGTACTTC.

This chain joins TRBV18 and TRBJ1-2, with D possibly matching TRBD1 (6 bases). Germline-derived CDR1 and CDR2 are KGHSH and LQKENI. CDR3 length equals 12 residues. Trimming took 5 bases from V and 12 from J, leaving 16 bases between them. Here the CDR3 DNA reads TGTGCCAGCTCATCATCATCTCCAGGGGACACCTTC. It yields the protein CASSSSSPGDTF.

J is TRBJ2-7 and V is TRBV5-5, with D maybe TRBD1 (6 bases). Trimming shortened V by 3 bases and J by 5 bases, and 15 bases separated the two germline ends. The V gene's germline CDR1 is SGHKS and CDR2 YYEKEE (reference sequence). This CDR3 has 14 amino acids. CDR3 protein: CASSSVQGFHEQYF. The CDR3 DNA reads as TGTGCCAGCAGCTCCGTACAGGGTTTCCACGAGCAGTACTTC.

The rearrangement uses TRBV27 and TRBJ2-5; TRBD1 is a possible D gene (5 bases). Germline V gives CDR1 MNHEY, CDR2 SMNVEV (reference sequence). The CDR3 is 16 residues long. The germline V and J ends were trimmed by 4 bases and 3 bases, with 18 bases remaining between them. The CDR3 here is CASSSPRRKGEETQYF. CDR3 DNA sequence: TGTGCCAGCAGTTCCCCCCGCCGGAAAGGGGAAGAGACCCAGTACTTC.

J is TRBJ1-2 and V is TRBV5-8; tentatively, D is TRBD1 (6 bases). CDR1 and CDR2 (germline): SGHTS, YDEGEE. The CDR3 contains 15 residues. Trimming took 4 bases from V and 6 from J, leaving 19 bases between them. DNA of the CDR3: TGTGCCAGCAGCCTGGACAGTTTAGGAAACCATGGCTACACCTTC. Its translation: CASSLDSLGNHGYTF.

This rearrangement joins TRBV7-9 to TRBJ2-2; 8 bases fit TRBD1. The V gene's germline CDR1 is SEHNR and CDR2 FQNEAQ (reference sequence). Trimming took 4 bases from V and 6 from J; bases not matched to a gene: 19. The CDR3 length is 19 residues. The CDR3 region has the DNA TGTGCCAGCAGCTCTTCCAGCTTTCTTACAGGGGGACGGGCCGGGGAGCTGTTTTTT. Encoded protein: CASSSSSFLTGGRAGELFF.

The V and J genes are TRBV9 and TRBJ2-2, with 13 nucleotides matching TRBD2. CDR1 is SGDLS, CDR2 YYNGEE, per germline. The CDR3 is 18 amino acids. V lost 6 bases, J lost 4 bases, and 12 bases stayed unmatched. CDR3 coding DNA: TGTGCCAGCACCCCAAGAGGACTAGCGGGAGCCGGCACCGGGGAGCTGTTTTTT. Amino acids: CASTPRGLAGAGTGELFF.

The V and J genes are TRBV7-9 and TRBJ2-2; 9 bases fit TRBD2. CDR3 length: 16 residues. The V and J ends lost 5 bases and 4 bases, in that order; junction bases with no gene match: 8. CDR1 is SEHNR, CDR2 FQNEAQ, per germline (reference sequence). CDR3 loop: CASSPLAGRGTGELFF. The CDR3 bases are TGTGCCAGCAGCCCTCTAGCGGGAAGGGGCACCGGGGAGCTGTTTTTT.

The chain employs TRBV30 and TRBJ2-7; 10 bases map to TRBD1. The germline V gene has CDR1 GTSNPN and CDR2 SVGIG (reference sequence). The CDR3 is made up of 14 amino acids. Germline trimming cut 2 bases from V and 2 bases from J; bases unmatched to any gene: 3. The CDR3 region is CAWSYGQGAYEQYF. CDR3 DNA sequence: TGTGCCTGGAGTTACGGACAGGGGGCCTACGAGCAGTACTTC. The full variable domain, its missing parts supplied by reference TRBV30 and TRBJ2-7, is SQTIHQWPATLVQPVGSPLSLECTVEGTSNPNLYWYRQAAGRGLQLLFYSVGIGQISSEVPQNLSASRPQDRQFILSSKKLLLSDSGFYLCAWSYGQGAYEQYFGPGTRLTVT.

The gene calls are TRBV4-2 and TRBJ1-2, with D hard to call. CDR1 LGHNA and CDR2 YNFKEQ come from the germline V gene. The CDR3 sequence is 13 residues long. Trimming left V 0 bases short and J 8 bases short, with 10 bases between. CDR3 region: CASSQESRKGYTF. For the CDR3, the DNA is TGTGCCAGCAGCCAAGAATCCAGGAAAGGCTACACCTTC.

This chain uses TRBV5-6 with TRBJ1-2; D might be TRBD1 (5 bases). V was shortened by 3 bases and J by 4 bases, with 13 bases between the two germline ends. Per germline, CDR1 SGHDT and CDR2 YYEEEE. The CDR3 length is 14 residues. Written as DNA, the CDR3 is TGTGCCAGCAGCTCCTGGGGGGGTGGCTATGGCTACACCTTC. As protein: CASSSWGGGYGYTF.

The CDR3, as DNA: TGTGCCAGTAGTATAGGTAGCGTCAATGAGCAGTTCTTC. It is translated as CASSIGSVNEQFF. The rearrangement joins TRBV19 to TRBJ2-1, with a tentative D call TRBD2 (5 bases). Trimming took off 1 base at V and 6 bases at J, with 7 bases between the two ends. Germline CDR1 and CDR2: LNHDA and SQIVND (reference sequence). The CDR3 spans 13 residues.

J is TRBJ2-1 and V is TRBV5-1, with a tentative D call TRBD2 (5 bases). Germline-derived CDR1 and CDR2 are SGHRS and YFSETQ. V lost 2 bases, J lost 0 bases, and 9 bases lay in between. The CDR3 totals 15 residues. The CDR3 loop is CASSFFRDSYNEQFF. CDR3 sequence (DNA): TGCGCCAGCAGCTTTTTCCGGGACTCCTACAATGAGCAGTTCTTC.